Below, 22 T cell receptor beta chains from the same sample are listed, as sequenced in a study of regulatory T cells in long-lasting Graves disease. Time point given: newly diagnosed GD, antithyroid drugs for less than 3 months. Following extraction of RNA from PBMCs, that RNA was used to make the TCR library. CDR3 regions were amplified by Arm-PCR using iRepertoire HTBI primers to build TCR beta libraries. TCRdb re-derived calls from the multiplex PCR reads in MiXCR, one entry per CDR3 protein. This sample has roughly 610,000 distinct CDR3 sequences; 16% occur once, and the top ten carry 15% to 20%. These records were also assigned to another study, of T cells in Graves' hyperthyroidism and ophthalmopathy.

The material sequenced was peripheral blood mononuclear cells (PBMCs), taken at new diagnosis, from a patient treated with antithyroid drugs. These receptors all come from a woman in her 30s with Graves disease.

This clonotype came up many times. V and J are TRBV15 and TRBJ1-1; D unclear. Trimming stripped 6 bases from V and 0 bases from J, with 8 bases between. CDR1 and CDR2 (germline): LNHNV, YYDKDF (reference sequence). CDR3 length: 13 amino acids. CDR3 region: CATRRTVNTEAFF. CDR3 nucleotide sequence: TGTGCCACCAGAAGGACGGTGAACACTGAAGCTTTCTTT.

This clonotype was counted at least ten times. The chain carries TRBV11-2 and TRBJ2-3; possibly TRBD2 for D (5 bases). The germline V gene encodes CDR1 SGHAT and CDR2 FQNNGV. Trimming took 3 bases from V and 3 from J, leaving 19 bases between them. This CDR3 spans 17 amino acids. CDR3 loop: CASSFHIPGSGTDTQYF. The CDR3 DNA is TGTGCCAGCAGCTTCCACATTCCGGGATCTGGAACAGATACGCAGTATTTT.

The rearrangement links TRBV18 to TRBJ2-5; possible D gene TRBD2, 6 bases. Germline V gene data show CDR1 as KGHSH and CDR2 as LQKENI. CDR3 length equals 11 residues. Trimming removed 8 bases from V and 5 bases from J, with 9 bases in between. The DNA for the CDR3 is TGTGCCAGCCAGGAGGGGGAGACCCAGTACTTC. Amino acid sequence: CASQEGETQYF.

This clonotype was recorded many times. The chain links TRBV28 to TRBJ2-1; D tentatively reads TRBD1 or TRBD2 (5 bases each). The V gene's germline CDR1 is MDHEN and CDR2 SYDVKM. V was cut by 6 bases and J by 2 bases, with 14 bases left in between. This CDR3 is 15 amino acids long. CDR3 nucleotides: TGTGCCAGCAGGGGGTCCGGGGCCGCCTACAATGAGCAGTTCTTC. Its protein product is CASRGSGAAYNEQFF.

V is TRBV28 and J is TRBJ2-7, with 12 bases aligning to TRBD1. CDR3 length equals 17 residues. Germline V lookup: CDR1 MDHEN, CDR2 SYDVKM. After removal of 2 bases from V and 2 bases from J, the junction contained 7 bases not matched to a gene. CDR3 sequence reads: CASSLPGTGGIPYEQYF. Here the CDR3 DNA reads TGTGCCAGCAGTTTACCCGGGACAGGGGGCATCCCCTACGAGCAGTACTTC.

This clonotype came up a few times. The J gene is TRBJ2-1, the V gene TRBV18; D is possibly TRBD2 (7 bases). This CDR3 has 13 amino acids. Germline-derived CDR1 and CDR2 are KGHSH and LQKENI. The V and J ends lost 0 bases and 12 bases respectively, with 12 bases between them. The CDR3 is CASSPPSGEGQFF. CDR3 nucleotide sequence: TGTGCCAGCTCACCACCATCAGGGGAGGGGCAGTTCTTC.

This clonotype has a handful of counts. The chain combines TRBV2 with TRBJ2-6, with 8 bases that match TRBD2. Germline lookup yields CDR1 SNHLY and CDR2 FYNNEI. This CDR3 is built from 17 residues. Trimming cost V 7 bases and J 3 bases; bases outside gene matches: 11. The CDR3 sequence: CASTASGGPLGANVLTF. The CDR3 DNA follows: TGTGCCAGCACTGCCAGCGGGGGCCCTCTTGGGGCCAACGTCCTGACTTTC. Full variable domain (outside the CDR3, taken from reference TRBV2 and TRBJ2-6): EPEVTQTPSHQVTQMGQEVILRCVPISNHLYFYWYRQILGQKVEFLVSFYNNEISEKSEIFDDQFSVERPDGSNFTLKIRSTKLEDSAMYFCASTASGGPLGANVLTFGAGSRLTVL.

Concerning this clonotype itself: A single base separates this from a much larger clone, so it may be a read error. The chain joins TRBV6-9 to TRBJ1-4, with D unresolved. CDR1 and CDR2 from the germline V gene are MNHGY and SVAAGI. The CDR3 loop spans 13 amino acids. CDR3 protein: CANSYRMDEKLFF. The DNA for the CDR3 is TGTGCCAACAGTTATAGAATGGATGAAAAACTGTTTTTT.

In this sample, this clonotype turned up many times. Here the CDR3 DNA reads TGCAGCGTTGAAGGGAGGGTGCACACTGAAGCTTTCTTT. Its translation: CSVEGRVHTEAFF. This chain joins TRBV29-1 and TRBJ1-1; no reliable D call. The CDR3 sequence is 13 residues long. CDR1 SQVTM and CDR2 ANQGSEA come from the germline V gene. V lost 1 base to trimming and J lost 3 bases, with 9 bases between them.

The chain recombines TRBV12-3 or TRBV12-4 with TRBJ1-5; D not certain. V gave up 4 bases and J gave up 7 bases, with 11 bases separating them. The CDR3 contains 13 residues. CDR3 DNA: TGTGCCAGCAGTTGGCAGGAAGGGCAGCCCCAGCATTTT. Its protein is CASSWQEGQPQHF.

This clonotype showed up many times. Here the CDR3 DNA reads TGTGCCAGCAGTTTAGCGGGGAGGGCATTAGAGACCCAGTACTTC. Translated, it gives CASSLAGRALETQYF. This chain uses TRBV28 with TRBJ2-5; 7 bases map to TRBD2. There are 15 residues in the CDR3. V shed 2 bases, J shed 4 bases, and the junction held 7 bases outside the gene matches. CDR1 is MDHEN, CDR2 SYDVKM, per germline.

This clonotype was detected a few times. The chain recombines TRBV10-3 with TRBJ1-2; D is possibly TRBD1 (5 bases). Looked up from germline, CDR1 is ENHRY and CDR2 is SYGVKD. This CDR3 has 13 amino acids. V lost 0 bases and J 8 bases, leaving 10 bases between the germline ends. The CDR3 is CAISESLGHGYTF. CDR3 in DNA: TGTGCCATCAGTGAGTCCTTAGGACACGGCTACACCTTC.

This clonotype was seen ten or more times. The V call is TRBV28, the J call TRBJ2-7; weak D call: TRBD1 (6 bases). Germline V gives CDR1 MDHEN, CDR2 SYDVKM. The length of the CDR3 is 14 residues. V was trimmed by 6 bases and J by 3 bases, leaving 15 bases between them. CDR3 in amino acids: CASRVGANLYEQYF. The CDR3 DNA reads as TGTGCCAGCAGGGTGGGGGCGAACCTCTACGAGCAGTACTTC.

This chain uses TRBV6-1 with TRBJ2-7; 10 nucleotides align to TRBD2. The CDR3 consists of 15 residues. The germline V gene has CDR1 MNHNS and CDR2 SASEGT. V shed 6 bases, J shed 1 base, and the junction held 6 bases outside the gene matches. The CDR3 DNA reads as TGTGCCAGCAGCGTCTTGACTAGCGGGTCCTACGAGCAGTACTTC. Translation: CASSVLTSGSYEQYF.

This clonotype was seen only a few times. The chain is built from TRBV3-1 and TRBJ2-7, with a tentative D call TRBD1 (6 bases). The CDR3 covers 17 residues. Germline lookup yields CDR1 LGHDT and CDR2 YNNKEL (reference sequence). V dropped 0 bases and J dropped 3 bases, with 18 bases sitting between them. The CDR3 nucleotides are TGTGCCAGCAGCCAAGATCCCTTCCGGGACACCCTCTACGAGCAGTACTTC. Its protein product is CASSQDPFRDTLYEQYF.

This clonotype appeared many times. This chain connects TRBV6-2 or TRBV6-3 to TRBJ2-3, with unresolved D. Trimming removed 6 bases from V and 2 bases from J, with 21 bases in between. Germline V gives CDR1 MNHEY, CDR2 SVGEGT. The CDR3 runs 17 residues. Here the CDR3 reads CASSPPVDRRNTDTQYF. As DNA, the CDR3 is TGTGCCAGCAGCCCCCCCGTTGATCGACGAAACACAGATACGCAGTATTTT.

This clonotype appeared many times. This chain joins TRBV12-3 or TRBV12-4 and TRBJ1-1; possibly TRBD1 for D (5 bases). The CDR3 runs 14 residues. Trimming cost V 3 bases and J 1 base, with 9 bases left between them. DNA of the CDR3: TGTGCCAGCAGTTTTGGGGGTTCGAACACTGAAGCTTTCTTT. It is translated as CASSFGGSNTEAFF.

In its sample, this clonotype was seen a few times. The chain recombines TRBV9 with TRBJ1-1; D is unclear. Germline V lookup: CDR1 SGDLS, CDR2 YYNGEE. The CDR3 runs to 10 residues. V was pared by 4 bases and J by 8 bases, with 6 bases between. CDR3 nucleotides: TGTGCCAGCAGCCCGACAGAAGCTTTCTTT. Translated, it gives CASSPTEAFF. The full variable domain, with the rest looked up from reference TRBV9 and TRBJ1-1, is DSGVTQTPKHLITATGQRVTLRCSPRSGDLSVYWYQQSLDQGLQFLIQYYNGEERAKGNILERFSAQQFPDLHSELNLSSLELGDSALYFCASSPTEAFFGQGTRLTVV.

Ten or more counts support this clonotype. This chain joins TRBV7-9 and TRBJ2-7; D is unclear. This CDR3 spans 11 amino acids. Germline V CDR1 and CDR2: SEHNR, FQNEAQ (reference sequence). The V end was cut by 7 bases, the J end by 2 bases, with 6 bases between. The CDR3 nucleotides are TGTGCCAGCACGAGAACCTACGAGCAGTACTTC. Translation gives CASTRTYEQYF.

This clonotype was observed many times. CDR3 sequence reads: CASSLTGTGRNEQFF. In DNA, the CDR3 is TGTGCCAGCAGTCTCACCGGGACAGGGAGGAATGAGCAGTTCTTC. The chain links TRBV2 to TRBJ2-1; the match to TRBD1 covers 9 bases. This CDR3 contains 15 residues. CDR1 and CDR2 from the germline V gene are SNHLY and FYNNEI. The ends lost 5 bases at V and 7 bases at J; junction bases unmatched: 9.

At least ten counts were recorded for this clonotype. The chain uses TRBV29-1 and TRBJ2-3, with 10 bases identical to TRBD2. This CDR3 spans 18 amino acids. CDR1 and CDR2 from the germline V gene are SQVTM and ANQGSEA. V gave up 0 bases and J gave up 6 bases; unmatched junction bases: 15. CDR3 nucleotides: TGCAGCGTTGAAGAGTCGACCAGGCTAGCGGGAGCGTTGGATACGCAGTATTTT. This encodes CSVEESTRLAGALDTQYF.

This clonotype was detected many times. This chain links TRBV28 with TRBJ2-1, with unresolved D. Trimming removed 3 bases at V and 5 bases at J, with 8 bases between. The CDR3 consists of 13 residues. Germline CDR1 reads MDHEN; CDR2 reads SYDVKM. Here the CDR3 DNA reads TGTGCCAGCAGTTTTGAGACCAACAATGAGCAGTTCTTC. Residues: CASSFETNNEQFF. The full variable domain, its missing parts supplied by reference TRBV28 and TRBJ2-1, is DVKVTQSSRYLVKRTGEKVFLECVQDMDHENMFWYRQDPGLGLRLIYFSYDVKMKEKGDIPEGYSVSREKKERFSLILESASTNQTSMYLCASSFETNNEQFFGPGTRLTVL.